This T cell receptor beta chain originates from a study of cytomegalovirus exposure and HLA in healthy donors. V shed 8 bases and J shed 2 bases, with 13 bases lying between them. CDR1 and CDR2 (germline): MDHEN, SYDVKM. This CDR3 region has 13 residues. TCRdb's copy holds only in-frame clones and misses some; the assay was immunoSEQ multiplex PCR. The sample lists about 160,000 clones; nearly 90% were seen once. On this clone: Its antigen is unidentified.

Regarding the study as a whole: The study put 150 to 200 TCR beta chains on its list as cytomegalovirus-associated. Clusters of TCRs from the first cohort tended to co-occur in the 110 or so validation repertoires (as a later analysis found). In vitro confirmation showed three CMV-associated chains to be CMV antigen specific.

It was the roughly 120-subject validation cohort, separate from the approximately 680-subject first cohort, to which the donors belonged. The sample consisted of PBMCs. This chain links TRBV28 with TRBJ2-7; D gene ambiguous. The origin of this receptor is a man aged 18 to 30 in good health and CMV-seropositive. The CDR3 DNA reads as TGTGCCAGCTCCCTGCTGGCAGCCTACGAGCAGTACTTC. As protein: CASSLLAAYEQYF. The full variable domain, with the rest looked up from reference TRBV28 and TRBJ2-7, is DVKVTQSSRYLVKRTGEKVFLECVQDMDHENMFWYRQDPGLGLRLIYFSYDVKMKEKGDIPEGYSVSREKKERFSLILESASTNQTSMYLCASSLLAAYEQYFGPGTRLTVT.